This entry lists 22 T cell receptor beta chains sequenced from one sample in a study of blood T cell repertoires in COVID-19. Sequencing was performed with immunoSEQ multiplex PCR; in TCRdb, only in-frame clones are kept and a portion is missing. This sample has 200,000 to 250,000 clones; 70% to 90% occur once, and the top ten carry 3.1%. Sequenced material: PBMCs or T cells enriched from blood (not recorded which). The receptors shown here come from a woman in her fifties or sixties in a cohort exposed to, infected with or recovered from COVID-19 (not recorded which).

Details on this clone: A read error may account for a junction end that differs from germline. J is TRBJ2-6 and V is TRBV28; 7 bases are a match to TRBD1. The CDR3 has 15 residues. In germline, CDR1 is MDHEN, CDR2 SYDVKM. The CDR3 DNA sequence: TGTGCCAGCAGTTCCACAGGGGTTTTCCTTCCCGCCGCGGCTTTC. Translating gives CASSSTGVFLPAAAF.

This clone was found once. The V and J genes are TRBV6-6 and TRBJ1-4; TRBD1 matches 9 bases. CDR3 length: 14 amino acids. CDR1 and CDR2 from the germline V gene are MNHNY and SVGAGI (reference sequence). V was clipped by 5 bases and J by 8 bases; unmatched bases: 6. CDR3 sequence reads: CASSTSGTGEKLFF. CDR3 coding DNA: TGTGCCAGCAGTACCTCCGGGACAGGGGAAAAACTGTTTTTT.

The rearrangement uses TRBV7-6 and TRBJ2-1; D might be TRBD2 (6 bases). CDR3 length: 14 amino acids. The V and J ends lost 2 bases and 9 bases respectively, with 14 bases between them. Germline V gives CDR1 SGHVS, CDR2 FNYEAQ. CDR3 loop: CASSLREVGSEQFF. In nucleotides, the CDR3 is TGTGCCAGCAGCTTAAGGGAGGTCGGGAGTGAGCAGTTCTTC.

This rearrangement joins TRBV5-1 to TRBJ1-1; possible D gene TRBD1, 6 bases. The CDR3 totals 15 residues. Germline loops: CDR1 SGHRS, CDR2 YFSETQ. The V end lost 4 bases, the J end lost 1 base, and 14 bases lay between the germline ends. CDR3 region: CASSRTLQGNTEAFF. DNA for the CDR3: TGCGCCAGCAGCAGGACGCTACAGGGGAACACTGAAGCTTTCTTT.

The chain joins TRBV5-4 to TRBJ2-2; TRBD2 agrees at 13 bases. Germline loops: CDR1 SGHNT, CDR2 YYREEE (reference sequence). This CDR3 is 16 amino acids long. The junction had 1 base not matched to a gene; V was cut back by 0 bases and J by 5 bases. Written as DNA, the CDR3 is TGTGCCAGCAGCTTGGAACTAGCGGGGGGGACCGGGGAGCTGTTTTTT. Translation gives CASSLELAGGTGELFF.

CDR3 loop: CASSSTPTASSGNTIYF. CDR3 nucleotides: TGTGCCAGCAGCTCCACCCCGACAGCGTCCTCTGGAAACACCATATATTTT. V usage is TRBV5-6 and J usage is TRBJ1-3, with D possibly matching TRBD1 (5 bases). V was trimmed by 3 bases and J by 0 bases, leaving 16 bases between them. Germline V gene data show CDR1 as SGHDT and CDR2 as YYEEEE. CDR3 length equals 17 residues.

The chain combines TRBV5-1 with TRBJ1-4, with D hard to call. Germline CDR1 reads SGHRS; CDR2 reads YFSETQ. Trimming left V 1 base short and J 8 bases short, with 9 bases between. The CDR3 covers 13 residues. Here the CDR3 reads CASSLIRGEKLFF. The DNA of the CDR3 is TGCGCCAGCAGCTTGATAAGAGGCGAAAAACTGTTTTTT.

V gene TRBV7-2 combines with J gene TRBJ1-5, with D perhaps TRBD1 (6 bases). The V gene's germline CDR1 is SGHTA and CDR2 FQGNSA. Trimming cost V 3 bases and J 2 bases, with 11 bases left between them. The CDR3 spans 15 residues. In nucleotides, the CDR3 is TGTGCCAGCAGCTTTGAAGGGGGGGGCAATCAGCCCCAGCATTTT. Translating gives CASSFEGGGNQPQHF.

This rearrangement joins TRBV29-1 to TRBJ1-1, with D perhaps matching TRBD1 (5 bases). V was pared by 3 bases and J by 3 bases, with 11 bases between. The CDR3 extends over 13 amino acids. The V gene's germline CDR1 is SQVTM and CDR2 ANQGSEA. CDR3 sequence: CSVDAGRHTEAFF. CDR3 sequence (DNA): TGCAGCGTTGACGCAGGGAGGCACACTGAAGCTTTCTTT.

The V gene is TRBV7-4, the J gene TRBJ1-5; 7 bases map to TRBD1. After removal of 3 bases from V and 0 bases from J, the junction contained 5 bases not matched to a gene. CDR1 SGHVT and CDR2 SQSDAQ come from the germline V gene. The CDR3 has 16 amino acids. The CDR3 bases are TGTGCCAGCAGCTTTGGGACAGAGTATAGCAATCAGCCCCAGCATTTT. Translation: CASSFGTEYSNQPQHF.

The genes are TRBV29-1 and TRBJ1-1; 7 nucleotides agree with TRBD1. In germline, CDR1 is SQVTM, CDR2 ANQGSEA. V lost 6 bases, J lost 4 bases, and 5 bases stayed unmatched. CDR3 size: 12 residues. The CDR3 is CSVDAGGTEAFF. In DNA, the CDR3 is TGCAGCGTCGATGCAGGGGGCACTGAAGCTTTCTTT. Variable domain in full (rest from reference TRBV29-1 and TRBJ1-1): SAVISQKPSRDICQRGTSLTIQCQVDSQVTMMFWYRQQPGQSLTLIATANQGSEATYESGFVIDKFPISRPNLTFSTLTVSNMSPEDSSIYLCSVDAGGTEAFFGQGTRLTVV.

V gene TRBV9 combines with J gene TRBJ2-1; 8 bases are shared with TRBD2. The CDR3 length is 15 residues. Germline CDR1 reads SGDLS; CDR2 reads YYNGEE. V lost 4 bases, J lost 4 bases, and 7 bases stayed unmatched. In DNA form, the CDR3 reads TGTGCCAGCAGCCCGACGCGGGGGGAGTACAATGAGCAGTTCTTC. Its translation: CASSPTRGEYNEQFF. The full variable domain, its missing parts supplied by reference TRBV9 and TRBJ2-1, is DSGVTQTPKHLITATGQRVTLRCSPRSGDLSVYWYQQSLDQGLQFLIQYYNGEERAKGNILERFSAQQFPDLHSELNLSSLELGDSALYFCASSPTRGEYNEQFFGPGTRLTVL.

On this clone: Other DNA sequences within the sample encode an identical CDR3. The chain employs TRBV7-6 and TRBJ1-1; D gene unclear. The CDR3 has 13 residues. Trimming removed 1 base from V and 2 bases from J, with 5 bases in between. CDR1 is SGHVS, CDR2 FNYEAQ, per germline. The CDR3 region is CASSLEQNTEAFF. CDR3 coding DNA: TGTGCCAGCAGCTTAGAACAAAACACTGAAGCTTTCTTT.

V is TRBV14 and J is TRBJ2-3; 8 bases match TRBD1. The CDR3 runs to 17 residues. The J segment lost 4 bases and the V segment lost 0 bases, leaving 9 bases of the junction unmatched. CDR1 and CDR2 (germline): SGHDN, FVKESK. CDR3 nucleotide sequence: TGTGCCAGCAGCCAAGAAGGGCAGGGGGCATTGGCAGATACGCAGTATTTT. Translating gives CASSQEGQGALADTQYF.

This clone has only one observation. This chain links TRBV6-5 with TRBJ2-1; TRBD2 agrees at 7 bases. The trim removed 6 bases at V and 8 bases at J, leaving 4 bases unmatched. Germline V gene lookup returns CDR1 MNHEY and CDR2 SVGAGI. CDR3 length equals 12 residues. The CDR3 protein is CASRNRGDEQFF. The CDR3 nucleotides read TGTGCCAGCAGGAATCGGGGGGATGAGCAGTTCTTC.

The genes are TRBV7-2 and TRBJ2-1; 7 bases align to TRBD2. J was trimmed by 2 bases and V by 5 bases; bases with no gene match: 12. This CDR3 is 17 amino acids long. Per the germline V gene, CDR1 is SGHTA and CDR2 is FQGNSA. CDR3 DNA: TGTGCCAGCAGCACACAAAGACTAGCAGACACCTACAATGAGCAGTTCTTC. Translation: CASSTQRLADTYNEQFF.

A note on this clone: This specimen includes other DNA sequences encoding the same CDR3. V gene TRBV5-1 combines with J gene TRBJ1-1; maybe TRBD1 (5 bases). CDR1 SGHRS and CDR2 YFSETQ come from the germline V gene. The germline V and J ends were trimmed by 1 base and 7 bases, with 8 bases remaining between them. This CDR3 has 12 amino acids. The CDR3 loop is CASSLSGGEAFF. CDR3 nucleotide sequence: TGCGCCAGCAGCTTGTCGGGGGGTGAAGCTTTCTTT.

This clone was observed once. The chain has TRBV5-1 and TRBJ2-5; maybe TRBD2 (6 bases). The germline V gene encodes CDR1 SGHRS and CDR2 YFSETQ. V gave up 2 bases and J gave up 7 bases, with 15 bases separating them. The length of the CDR3 is 14 residues. The CDR3 reads CASSFSGVEGTQYF. CDR3 DNA: TGCGCCAGCAGCTTTTCGGGGGTGGAAGGGACCCAGTACTTC.

This clone was observed a few times. CDR3 region: CASSLAGTGASGYTF. The CDR3 nucleotides are TGTGCCAGCAGCTTAGCGGGGACAGGGGCATCTGGCTACACCTTC. This sequence joins TRBV7-9 and TRBJ1-2, with 10 positions matching TRBD1. V was clipped by 0 bases and J by 7 bases; unmatched bases: 5. This CDR3 comprises 15 residues. The germline CDR1 and CDR2 sequences are SEHNR and FQNEAQ (reference sequence).

The rearrangement joins TRBV7-2 to TRBJ2-1; 13 bases are shared with TRBD2. This CDR3 spans 18 amino acids. From germline, CDR1 is SGHTA and CDR2 FQGNSA. The J segment lost 9 bases and the V segment lost 5 bases, leaving 16 bases of the junction unmatched. The CDR3 sequence is CASSAILAGGPRVGEQFF. CDR3 coding DNA: TGTGCCAGCAGCGCGATACTAGCGGGGGGGCCTCGGGTTGGTGAGCAGTTCTTC. Looking up the rest from reference TRBV7-2 and TRBJ2-1 gives the full variable domain: GAGVSQSPSNKVTEKGKDVELRCDPISGHTALYWYRQSLGQGLEFLIYFQGNSAPDKSGLPSDRFSAERTGGSVSTLTIQRTQQEDSAVYLCASSAILAGGPRVGEQFFGPGTRLTVL.

This chain joins TRBV29-1 and TRBJ1-3, with a tentative D call TRBD1 (5 bases). V lost 0 bases and J lost 2, with 5 bases in between. Per the germline V gene, CDR1 is SQVTM and CDR2 is ANQGSEA. The CDR3 runs to 13 residues. The CDR3 protein is CSVEDRAGNTIYF. The CDR3 nucleotides are TGCAGCGTTGAAGACAGGGCTGGAAACACCATATATTTT.

The chain is built from TRBV30 and TRBJ1-2; D gene ambiguous. Germline CDR1 GTSNPN, CDR2 SVGIG (reference sequence). The V end was cut by 4 bases, the J end by 7 bases, with 19 bases between. The CDR3 consists of 14 residues. This CDR3 is CAWNSLQRRTGYTF. The CDR3 DNA reads as TGTGCCTGGAATTCCCTTCAGCGGCGTACTGGCTACACCTTC.